This T cell receptor beta chain originates from a study of shared clonotypes between healthy human individuals. Researchers ran the assay at a deep level. Produced via immunoSEQ multiplex PCR; TCRdb's table is partial and in-frame only. This sample has 450,000 to 500,000 clones, with 65% to 85% found just once. The length of the CDR3 is 12 residues. Trimming took 6 bases from V and 7 from J, leaving 12 bases between them. Germline CDR1 is SNHLY and CDR2 is FYNNEI. Some 90 million PBMCs served as the genomic DNA source for unsorted samples. Findings of the study overall: The authors expected sequencing depth to affect clonotype sharing among donors. Represented diversity, genetic and exposure-history alike, was limited by few donors.

As regards this clone: Its antigen remains unknown.

The specimen was PBMCs. J is TRBJ2-5 and V is TRBV2; D perhaps matches TRBD2 (5 bases). The TCR was taken from a middle-aged woman in good health. Some clones in this sample may be carry-over from other donors' samples. In DNA form, the CDR3 reads TGTGCCAGCAGGGTTACCCGGGGGACCCAGTACTTC. It is translated as CASRVTRGTQYF. The variable domain in full, with the rest retrieved from reference TRBV2 and TRBJ2-5, is EPEVTQTPSHQVTQMGQEVILRCVPISNHLYFYWYRQILGQKVEFLVSFYNNEISEKSEIFDDQFSVERPDGSNFTLKIRSTKLEDSAMYFCASRVTRGTQYFGPGTRLLVL.